These 21 T cell receptor beta chains came from one sample sequenced in a study of metastatic and nonmetastatic thyroid tumors. Via MiXCR, TCRdb re-called the PCR reads. Among approximately 16,000 clones, under 40% were seen once, and the ten largest hold roughly 13%. Each patient came to thyroid surgery without any prior treatment (of any kind). Sequenced material: tumor tissue. These receptors all come from a male donor with papillary thyroid cancer or a benign thyroid nodule (not recorded which). Some clones in this sample may be carry-over from other donors' samples.

This clone was detected a few times. This chain uses TRBV6-4 with TRBJ1-5; D may be TRBD1 (6 bases). Germline V CDR1 and CDR2: MRHNA, SNTAGT. V lost 6 bases and J lost 2, with 14 bases in between. The CDR3 spans 15 residues. The CDR3 sequence: CASREPGAGNQPQHF. Here the CDR3 DNA reads TGTGCCAGCAGAGAGCCAGGGGCCGGCAATCAGCCCCAGCATTTT.

This clone was picked up many times. The chain has TRBV20-1 and TRBJ1-1; D unclear. V was cut by 1 base and J by 1 base, with 7 bases left in between. The CDR3 is 13 residues long. Germline values: CDR1 DFQATT, CDR2 SNEGSKA (reference sequence). The CDR3 nucleotides are TGCAGTGCTAGAGGGGCTTCGAACACTGAAGCTTTCTTT. Encoded protein: CSARGASNTEAFF.

V and J are TRBV18 and TRBJ2-7; D is uncertain. Trimming removed 2 bases at V and 4 bases at J, with 3 bases between. CDR3 length: 11 residues. Germline-derived CDR1 and CDR2 are KGHSH and LQKENI. The chain's CDR3 is CASSPEYEQYF. For the CDR3, the DNA is TGTGCCAGCTCACCAGAGTACGAGCAGTACTTC.

This clone was picked up a small number of times. The chain is built from TRBV6-4 and TRBJ2-2, with unresolved D. Germline CDR1 MRHNA, CDR2 SNTAGT. V was trimmed by 2 bases and J by 1 base, leaving 5 bases between them. The CDR3 totals 14 residues. The CDR3 coding sequence is TGTGCCAGCAGTGACGGGGAGAACACCGGGGAGCTGTTTTTT. It is translated as CASSDGENTGELFF.

This clone appeared a few times. This chain uses TRBV2 with TRBJ2-7; 8 bases agree with TRBD1. After removal of 4 bases from V and 6 bases from J, the junction contained 5 bases not matched to a gene. CDR1 is SNHLY and CDR2 is FYNNEI in the germline V gene. The CDR3 spans 13 residues. The CDR3 is CASSGRQGSEQYF. In DNA, the CDR3 is TGTGCCAGCAGTGGGAGACAGGGGAGCGAGCAGTACTTC. The variable domain in full, with the rest retrieved from reference TRBV2 and TRBJ2-7, is EPEVTQTPSHQVTQMGQEVILRCVPISNHLYFYWYRQILGQKVEFLVSFYNNEISEKSEIFDDQFSVERPDGSNFTLKIRSTKLEDSAMYFCASSGRQGSEQYFGPGTRLTVT.

V gene TRBV20-1 combines with J gene TRBJ1-5, with no clear D. Germline lookup yields CDR1 DFQATT and CDR2 SNEGSKA (reference sequence). CDR3 length: 14 residues. The germline V and J ends were trimmed by 6 bases and 4 bases, with 16 bases remaining between them. The CDR3, as DNA: TGCAGTGCAATGGTTCCGGACGGGAATCAGCCCCAGCATTTT. It is translated as CSAMVPDGNQPQHF.

This clone was counted a few times. The rearrangement joins TRBV6-1 to TRBJ2-1; 8 bases are a match to TRBD2. With 2 bases clipped from V and 4 bases from J, the junction kept 4 bases outside the gene matches. This CDR3 has 15 amino acids. Germline lookup yields CDR1 MNHNS and CDR2 SASEGT. CDR3 in amino acids: CASSEISGNYNEQFF. The DNA for the CDR3 is TGTGCCAGCAGTGAAATTAGCGGGAATTACAATGAGCAGTTCTTC.

This clone was seen many times. A much larger clone sits a single nucleotide away, making a read error possible. V usage is TRBV15 and J usage is TRBJ2-7; 7 nucleotides align to TRBD2. Germline-derived CDR1 and CDR2 are LNHNV and YYDKDF (reference sequence). V lost 1 base and J lost 6; bases outside the gene matches: 9. This CDR3 contains 15 residues. CDR3 amino acids: CATSRAKAGAPEQYF. The CDR3 bases are TGTGCCACCAGCAGAGCTAAGGCGGGAGCCCCCGAGCAGTACTTC.

In regard to this clone: One junction end does not reproduce the germline sequence, and a read error may be involved. The chain is built from TRBV11-2 and TRBJ2-7, with a weak D call TRBD2 (6 bases). Germline V gene data show CDR1 as SGHAT and CDR2 as FQNNGV. CDR3 length equals 13 residues. The CDR3 DNA is TGCGCCAGCCGCGGAGGGCTCTCCCACGAGCAGTACTTC. It specifies CASRGGLSHEQYF.

A word on this clone: No conserved phenylalanine or tryptophan ends this CDR3, so it is likely a read error. CDR3 residues: CASSLGTPQGETQYL. For the CDR3, the DNA is TGCGCCAGCAGCTTGGGGACCCCCCAGGGGGAGACCCAGTACCTC. The chain links TRBV5-1 to TRBJ2-5; TRBD1 might be the D (6 bases). Trimming stripped 0 bases from V and 5 bases from J, with 14 bases between. The CDR3 spans 15 residues. Per germline, CDR1 SGHRS and CDR2 YFSETQ.

This clone was detected many times. The chain has TRBV4-1 and TRBJ2-1; TRBD1 might be the D (5 bases). The CDR3 consists of 16 residues. The germline V gene encodes CDR1 MGHRA and CDR2 YSYEKL. The V and J ends lost 5 bases and 0 bases respectively, with 14 bases between them. The CDR3 DNA is TGCGCCAGCAGCACCCAACAGGATCGCTCCTACAATGAGCAGTTCTTC. This gives the protein CASSTQQDRSYNEQFF.

This chain links TRBV9 with TRBJ2-6; no definite D call. Trimming took off 4 bases at V and 4 bases at J, with 9 bases between the two ends. Germline V gene data show CDR1 as SGDLS and CDR2 as YYNGEE. The length of the CDR3 is 14 residues. CDR3 loop: CASSLTIGANVLTF. DNA for the CDR3: TGTGCCAGCAGCTTGACAATCGGGGCCAACGTCCTGACTTTC.

This clone was seen only a few times. The chain couples TRBV24-1 to TRBJ2-1; TRBD2 matches at 7 bases. V shed 10 bases and J 0 bases; nucleotides not matched to a gene: 11. Per germline, CDR1 KGHDR and CDR2 SFDVKD. The CDR3 sequence is 16 residues long. In DNA, the CDR3 is TGTGCCACTAACCTTAGCGGGCTAAGCTCCTACAATGAGCAGTTCTTC. It translates to CATNLSGLSSYNEQFF.

The genes are TRBV20-1 and TRBJ2-7, with 7 bases aligning to TRBD2. V shed 0 bases and J 3 bases; nucleotides not matched to a gene: 5. Germline V gene data show CDR1 as DFQATT and CDR2 as SNEGSKA (reference sequence). The CDR3 extends over 14 amino acids. CDR3 DNA: TGCAGTGCTAGAGACCAGACTAGCAGCTACGAGCAGTACTTC. Amino acids: CSARDQTSSYEQYF.

The chain combines TRBV5-1 with TRBJ1-6; 7 positions match TRBD1. Germline CDR1 is SGHRS and CDR2 is YFSETQ. The CDR3 totals 14 residues. Trimming cost V 5 bases and J 6 bases; bases outside gene matches: 5. This chain's CDR3 is CASSLQGSNSPLHF. As DNA, the CDR3 is TGCGCCAGCAGTCTACAGGGGAGTAATTCACCCCTCCACTTT.

This clone showed up many times. V gene TRBV6-1 combines with J gene TRBJ1-3, with D possibly being TRBD1 (6 bases). With 10 bases removed from V and 0 bases from J, the gap between germline ends came to 10 bases. The CDR3 covers 13 residues. Germline CDR1 is MNHNS and CDR2 is SASEGT. The chain's CDR3 is CATKQGSGNTIYF. For the CDR3, the DNA is TGTGCCACCAAACAGGGCTCTGGAAACACCATATATTTT.

CDR3 in amino acids: CASSEYRDRDTGELFF. CDR3 in DNA: TGCGCCAGCAGCGAATACCGGGACAGGGACACCGGGGAGCTGTTTTTT. V gene TRBV10-1 combines with J gene TRBJ2-2; 9 bases are a match to TRBD1. The CDR3 extends over 16 amino acids. Germline V gives CDR1 WNHNN, CDR2 SYGVQD (reference sequence). The V and J ends lost 6 bases and 3 bases, in that order; junction bases with no gene match: 8.

To note about this clone: This may be a read error, as it is one base from a much larger clone. The sample holds other DNA sequences that translate to the same CDR3. The chain is built from TRBV11-3 and TRBJ2-2, with D possibly being TRBD2 (5 bases). The CDR3 contains 13 residues. Germline V gene sequence: CDR1 SGHNT, CDR2 YENEEA. Trimming removed 5 bases at V and 5 bases at J, with 9 bases between. CDR3 coding DNA: TGTGCCAGCAGCACTGGAGGTACCGGGGAGCTGTTTTTT. It specifies CASSTGGTGELFF.

This clone was seen ten or more times. This chain joins TRBV18 and TRBJ2-6, with 7 bases fitting TRBD1. The length of the CDR3 is 15 residues. The trim removed 5 bases at V and 2 bases at J, leaving 3 bases unmatched. Germline V CDR1 and CDR2: KGHSH, LQKENI. Here the CDR3 reads CASSSTGAGANVLTF. CDR3 sequence (DNA): TGTGCCAGCTCATCTACAGGGGCTGGGGCCAACGTCCTGACTTTC.

J is TRBJ2-7 and V is TRBV7-9; D not resolved. CDR1 is SEHNR, CDR2 FQNEAQ, per germline (reference sequence). CDR3 length: 12 residues. The V and J ends lost 3 bases and 6 bases respectively, with 9 bases between them. The CDR3 protein is CASSFSETEQYF. CDR3 nucleotides: TGTGCCAGCAGCTTTAGTGAGACCGAGCAGTACTTC.

This clone was counted at least ten times. The V gene is TRBV11-2, the J gene TRBJ1-4; 9 bases match TRBD1. The CDR3 consists of 15 residues. Germline V gene sequence: CDR1 SGHAT, CDR2 FQNNGV. J gave up 4 bases and V 1 base, and 1 base lay outside the gene matches. In DNA form, the CDR3 reads TGTGCCAGCAGCTTAGGGGACAGGGATAATGAAAAACTGTTTTTT. As protein: CASSLGDRDNEKLFF.